This T cell receptor beta chain is drawn from a study of T cells after yellow fever vaccination. As concerns this clonotype: What it binds is unknown.

TCRdb re-derived calls from the 5' RACE reads in MiXCR, one entry per CDR3 protein. The sample has 550,000 or so distinct CDR3 sequences, over 15% seen once. V was cut by 2 bases and J by 6 bases, with 14 bases left in between. The CDR3 sequence is 15 residues long. Study results and limitations: Once the booster was given, most primary-vaccination clones reappeared, at 95% to 98% for CD4 and roughly 90% for CD8. A faster peak, day 5 versus 15, was reached by the weaker secondary response. Abundant clonotypes from the bulk population could have been carried over as contaminants into FACS-sorted repertoires. Overlap between CD4 and CD8 compartments was detected for a small share of clonotypes.

This receptor was obtained from a man aged 25 to 45 who received the YFV17D yellow fever vaccine. This rearrangement joins TRBV12-3 or TRBV12-4 to TRBJ2-1, with D possibly TRBD2 on 6 matching bases. This specimen consisted of PBMCs, obtained 15 days after the yellow fever booster vaccination. DNA of the CDR3: TGTGCCAGCAGTTTACGGCTAGCGAATAGCAATGAGCAGTTCTTC. Its protein product is CASSLRLANSNEQFF.